This entry is about one T cell receptor (beta chain). Its target is unknown. The record originates from a study of T cell repertoires in cytomegalovirus infection. Study-wide background: It was the public TCR beta signatures that indicated both CMV infection and matching HLA type. Findings and limits, study-wide: CMV-specific TCR beta clonotypes restricted by HLA-C were the ones dominating the ex vivo response. Frequencies of public TCR beta families were cumulated, and this identified carriers of CMV plus the relevant HLA.

Via MiXCR, TCRdb re-called the reads, giving one row per CDR3 protein. The profile shows about 400,000 distinct CDR3 sequences, 15% to 20% of them singletons. Germline assignment: CDR1 MDHEN and CDR2 SYDVKM. This CDR3 has 15 amino acids. After removal of 5 bases from V and 2 bases from J, the junction contained 6 bases not matched to a gene. The chain links TRBV28 to TRBJ2-7; the match to TRBD2 covers 10 bases. The sequencing input was PBMCs. This TCR was sampled from a human donor in good health (CMV status not recorded). Some clones in this sample may be carry-over from other donors' samples. The CDR3 DNA sequence: TGTGCCAGCAGTCAGGTAGCGGGGGGTCCCTACGAGCAGTACTTC. It is translated as CASSQVAGGPYEQYF.